This T cell receptor beta chain was sequenced for a study of T-cell reconstitution after alpha-beta-depleted transplantation in children. Study conclusions and caveats: The study reportedly traced alpha-beta T cells about two months after transplant to several hundred expanded graft clones. Recipient T cells and thymic progenitors that survived were the source of the high TCRbeta diversity seen at day 60 in some patients. Most T-cell counts and diversity one year after the transplant came from T cells that were newly produced.

This clonotype was seen more than once but under ten times. What it binds is not known. This sample's TCRbeta library carried unique molecular identifier barcodes. A single record per CDR3 protein comes from TCRdb applying MiXCR to the PCR reads. The repertoire consists of about 600,000 distinct CDR3 sequences, with under 15% occurring once and the leading ten covering around 2%. With 5 bases clipped from V and 6 bases from J, the junction kept 6 bases outside the gene matches. CDR3 length: 15 amino acids. Germline lookup yields CDR1 MDHEN and CDR2 SYDVKM. The sequenced sample was PBMCs, mostly from graft donor cells, obtained 360 days after TCRalphabeta/CD19-depleted stem cell transplant. The TCR was taken from a male patient younger than 18 who had a stem cell transplant for acute myeloid leukemia, so the T cells may come from the graft donor. This sequence joins TRBV28 and TRBJ2-7, with 14 bases aligning to TRBD2. In DNA form, the CDR3 reads TGTGCCAGCAGTCCGCCGGGACTAGCGGGAGTCGAGCAGTACTTC. This codes for CASSPPGLAGVEQYF.